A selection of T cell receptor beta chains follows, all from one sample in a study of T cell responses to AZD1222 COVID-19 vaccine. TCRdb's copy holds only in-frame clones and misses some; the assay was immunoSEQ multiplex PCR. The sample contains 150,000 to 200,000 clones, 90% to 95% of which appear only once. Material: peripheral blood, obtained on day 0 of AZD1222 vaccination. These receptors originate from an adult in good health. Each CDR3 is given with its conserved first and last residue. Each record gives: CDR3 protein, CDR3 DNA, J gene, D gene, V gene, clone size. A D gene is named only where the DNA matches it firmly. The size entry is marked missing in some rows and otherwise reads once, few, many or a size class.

cdr3_aa: CAWSVPRQGTRGNQPQHF
cdr3_nt: TGTGCCTGGAGTGTACCGCGACAGGGGACGAGGGGTAATCAGCCCCAGCATTTT
j_call: TRBJ1-5
d_call: TRBD1
v_call: TRBV30
clone_size: .

cdr3_aa: CASSLKTSGPYEQYF
cdr3_nt: TGTGCCAGCAGCCTTAAGACTAGCGGCCCCTACGAGCAGTACTTC
j_call: TRBJ2-7
d_call: TRBD2
v_call: TRBV9
clone_size: once

cdr3_aa: CATTTLLMGGPAKEQFF
cdr3_nt: TGTGCCACCACCACCCTTTTAATGGGAGGGCCAGCTAAGGAGCAGTTCTTC
j_call: TRBJ2-1
d_call: TRBD2
v_call: TRBV24-1
clone_size: .

cdr3_aa: CASSKVRDSRWRHEQFF
cdr3_nt: TGTGCCAGCAGCAAAGTACGGGACAGTCGTTGGAGGCATGAGCAGTTCTTC
j_call: TRBJ2-1
d_call: .
v_call: TRBV21-1
clone_size: .

cdr3_aa: CASSVAVTSGILYEQYF
cdr3_nt: TGTGCCAGCAGCGTAGCCGTGACTAGCGGGATCCTCTACGAGCAGTACTTC
j_call: TRBJ2-7
d_call: TRBD2
v_call: TRBV5-5
clone_size: .

cdr3_aa: CASSERQGYEKLFF
cdr3_nt: TGTGCCAGCAGTGAGAGACAGGGGTATGAAAAACTGTTTTTT
j_call: TRBJ1-4
d_call: TRBD1
v_call: TRBV25-1
clone_size: .

cdr3_aa: CAISELNEQFF
cdr3_nt: TGTGCCATCAGTGAGTTAAATGAGCAGTTCTTC
j_call: TRBJ2-1
d_call: .
v_call: TRBV10-3
clone_size: .

cdr3_aa: CASSLSRQPNYGYTF
cdr3_nt: TGTGCCAGCAGCTTATCCCGACAGCCTAACTATGGCTACACCTTC
j_call: TRBJ1-2
d_call: .
v_call: TRBV7-8
clone_size: .

cdr3_aa: CASSIASYNSPLHF
cdr3_nt: TGTGCCAGCAGTATAGCCTCCTATAATTCACCCCTCCACTTT
j_call: TRBJ1-6
d_call: .
v_call: TRBV6-5
clone_size: .

cdr3_aa: CASSLSRGAASTDTQYF
cdr3_nt: TGTGCCAGCAGCTTGTCAAGGGGGGCGGCAAGCACAGATACGCAGTATTTT
j_call: TRBJ2-3
d_call: .
v_call: TRBV5-8
clone_size: .

cdr3_aa: CASTPSGTDTQYF
cdr3_nt: TGTGCCAGCACGCCCAGCGGCACAGATACGCAGTATTTT
j_call: TRBJ2-3
d_call: .
v_call: TRBV6-5
clone_size: .

cdr3_aa: CASSAASGGFGELFF
cdr3_nt: TGTGCCAGCAGCGCGGCATCGGGCGGTTTCGGGGAGCTGTTTTTT
j_call: TRBJ2-2
d_call: .
v_call: TRBV3-1/TRBV3-2
clone_size: .

cdr3_aa: CASSPRTGGTDTQYF
cdr3_nt: TGTGCCAGTAGTCCTCGGACAGGGGGCACAGATACGCAGTATTTT
j_call: TRBJ2-3
d_call: TRBD1
v_call: TRBV19
clone_size: .

cdr3_aa: CASSIASRGLNTEAFF
cdr3_nt: TGTGCCAGTAGTATAGCCTCCAGGGGATTGAACACTGAAGCTTTCTTT
j_call: TRBJ1-1
d_call: .
v_call: TRBV19
clone_size: .

cdr3_aa: CASSMREIPNYGYTF
cdr3_nt: TGTGCCAGCAGCATGAGGGAGATTCCTAACTATGGCTACACCTTC
j_call: TRBJ1-2
d_call: .
v_call: TRBV11-2
clone_size: once

cdr3_aa: CASRIRDRDYEQYF
cdr3_nt: TGTGCCAGCAGAATCCGGGACAGGGATTACGAGCAGTACTTC
j_call: TRBJ2-7
d_call: TRBD1
v_call: TRBV6-5
clone_size: .

cdr3_aa: CASSFSGQPQHF
cdr3_nt: TGTGCCAGCAGCTTCTCCGGTCAGCCCCAGCATTTT
j_call: TRBJ1-5
d_call: .
v_call: TRBV5-8
clone_size: .

cdr3_aa: CASSQGLTDNSPLHF
cdr3_nt: TGTGCCAGCAGCCAAGGACTGACAGATAATTCACCCCTCCACTTT
j_call: TRBJ1-6
d_call: .
v_call: TRBV4-2
clone_size: .

cdr3_aa: CASSQDQARAYEQYF
cdr3_nt: TGTGCCAGCAGCCAAGATCAGGCCAGGGCCTACGAGCAGTACTTC
j_call: TRBJ2-7
d_call: .
v_call: TRBV3-1/TRBV3-2
clone_size: .

cdr3_aa: CASSFSGDTEAFF
cdr3_nt: TGTGCCAGCAGTTTTTCGGGAGATACCGAAGCTTTCTTT
j_call: TRBJ1-1
d_call: .
v_call: TRBV6-6
clone_size: once

cdr3_aa: CASSKKSPGWGASGLGAFF
cdr3_nt: TGTGCCAGCAGCAAAAAGTCCCCGGGGTGGGGGGCTAGTGGTCTCGGAGCTTTCTTT
j_call: TRBJ1-1
d_call: .
v_call: TRBV21-1
clone_size: .

cdr3_aa: CASSQVGQPQHF
cdr3_nt: TGTGCCAGCAGCCAAGTTGGCCAGCCCCAGCATTTT
j_call: TRBJ1-5
d_call: .
v_call: TRBV3-1/TRBV3-2
clone_size: .

cdr3_aa: CSVDQGLNTEAFF
cdr3_nt: TGCAGCGTTGATCAGGGTTTGAACACTGAAGCTTTCTTT
j_call: TRBJ1-1
d_call: .
v_call: TRBV29-1
clone_size: .

cdr3_aa: CASSLDAGNNEQFF
cdr3_nt: TGTGCCAGCAGCTTAGATGCGGGTAACAATGAGCAGTTCTTC
j_call: TRBJ2-1
d_call: .
v_call: TRBV7-3
clone_size: .

cdr3_aa: CSASGLANLSYNEQFF
cdr3_nt: TGCAGTGCTAGTGGGTTAGCGAACCTCTCCTACAATGAGCAGTTCTTC
j_call: TRBJ2-1
d_call: .
v_call: TRBV20-1
clone_size: .

cdr3_aa: CASSRTGNTEAFF
cdr3_nt: TGTGCCAGCAGTAGGACAGGGAACACTGAAGCTTTCTTT
j_call: TRBJ1-1
d_call: TRBD1
v_call: TRBV6-5
clone_size: .

cdr3_aa: CAWAVITEAFF
cdr3_nt: TGTGCCTGGGCAGTAATTACTGAAGCTTTCTTT
j_call: TRBJ1-1
d_call: .
v_call: TRBV30
clone_size: .

cdr3_aa: CAWSARTGGTGHSNQPQHF
cdr3_nt: TGTGCCTGGAGTGCCCGGACAGGGGGAACGGGGCATAGCAATCAGCCCCAGCATTTT
j_call: TRBJ1-5
d_call: TRBD1
v_call: TRBV30
clone_size: .

cdr3_aa: CASSVEAVPPSSYNSPLHF
cdr3_nt: TGTGCCAGCAGCGTAGAGGCGGTCCCCCCAAGCTCCTATAATTCACCCCTCCACTTT
j_call: TRBJ1-6
d_call: .
v_call: TRBV9
clone_size: .

cdr3_aa: CASSAHSGGVRTSDTQYF
cdr3_nt: TGTGCCAGCAGCGCTCATTCGGGAGGAGTTCGGACTTCGGATACGCAGTATTTT
j_call: TRBJ2-3
d_call: TRBD2
v_call: TRBV9
clone_size: .

cdr3_aa: CASSLGVRGANVLTF
cdr3_nt: TGTGCCAGCAGCTTAGGGGTGCGTGGGGCCAACGTCCTGACTTTC
j_call: TRBJ2-6
d_call: .
v_call: TRBV11-2
clone_size: .

cdr3_aa: CASSLVAASQYNEQFF
cdr3_nt: TGTGCCAGCAGCTTAGTCGCGGCTAGCCAATACAATGAGCAGTTCTTC
j_call: TRBJ2-1
d_call: .
v_call: TRBV7-9
clone_size: .

cdr3_aa: CASSEAGGDRETQYF
cdr3_nt: TGTGCCAGCAGTGAAGCCGGAGGGGACAGGGAGACCCAGTACTTC
j_call: TRBJ2-5
d_call: TRBD1
v_call: TRBV2
clone_size: .

cdr3_aa: CSVVSLAGGEQYF
cdr3_nt: TGCAGCGTTGTGAGCCTAGCGGGAGGCGAGCAGTACTTC
j_call: TRBJ2-7
d_call: TRBD2
v_call: TRBV29-1
clone_size: medium-sized

cdr3_aa: CASRIGQGSGNTIYF
cdr3_nt: TGTGCCAGCAGAATCGGACAGGGCTCTGGAAACACCATATATTTT
j_call: TRBJ1-3
d_call: TRBD1
v_call: TRBV6-5
clone_size: .

cdr3_aa: CASSPDSTTDTQYF
cdr3_nt: TGTGCCAGCAGCCCAGACTCGACCACAGATACGCAGTATTTT
j_call: TRBJ2-3
d_call: .
v_call: TRBV4-2
clone_size: once

cdr3_aa: CAWSVLHREGETQYF
cdr3_nt: TGTGCCTGGAGTGTACTCCACAGGGAGGGAGAGACCCAGTACTTC
j_call: TRBJ2-5
d_call: .
v_call: TRBV30
clone_size: .

cdr3_aa: CASSLLGSGQREQYF
cdr3_nt: TGCGCCAGCAGCTTGCTTGGCTCGGGCCAGAGGGAGCAGTACTTC
j_call: TRBJ2-7
d_call: .
v_call: TRBV5-1
clone_size: .

cdr3_aa: CASSLVEGNSPLHF
cdr3_nt: TGTGCCAGCAGCTTAGTTGAGGGGAATTCACCCCTCCACTTT
j_call: TRBJ1-6
d_call: .
v_call: TRBV7-6
clone_size: .

cdr3_aa: CASSATPGGKAFF
cdr3_nt: TGTGCCAGTAGTGCAACCCCAGGGGGTAAAGCTTTCTTT
j_call: TRBJ1-1
d_call: TRBD1
v_call: TRBV19
clone_size: .

cdr3_aa: CSVEKGAGNEQFF
cdr3_nt: TGCAGCGTAGAGAAGGGGGCAGGGAATGAGCAGTTCTTC
j_call: TRBJ2-1
d_call: TRBD1
v_call: TRBV29-1
clone_size: .

cdr3_aa: CASSAQAFF
cdr3_nt: TGTGCCAGCAGTGCGCAAGCTTTCTTT
j_call: TRBJ1-1
d_call: .
v_call: TRBV2
clone_size: .

cdr3_aa: CASNRDRATDTQYF
cdr3_nt: TGTGCCAGCAACCGGGACAGGGCCACAGATACGCAGTATTTT
j_call: TRBJ2-3
d_call: TRBD1
v_call: TRBV6-5
clone_size: .

cdr3_aa: CASSPTRGQYF
cdr3_nt: TGTGCCAGTAGTCCCACTCGGGGGCAGTACTTC
j_call: TRBJ2-7
d_call: .
v_call: TRBV19
clone_size: .

cdr3_aa: CAISPSGDTGNTIYF
cdr3_nt: TGTGCCATCAGTCCCTCCGGGGATACAGGAAACACCATATATTTT
j_call: TRBJ1-3
d_call: .
v_call: TRBV10-3
clone_size: .

cdr3_aa: CASSVARNNSPLHF
cdr3_nt: TGTGCCAGCAGCGTCGCCCGTAATAATTCACCCCTCCACTTT
j_call: TRBJ1-6
d_call: .
v_call: TRBV9
clone_size: .

cdr3_aa: CASSIVTNEKLFF
cdr3_nt: TGTGCCAGTAGTATAGTGACTAATGAAAAACTGTTTTTT
j_call: TRBJ1-4
d_call: .
v_call: TRBV19
clone_size: .

cdr3_aa: CASSLAEQPYSNQPQHF
cdr3_nt: TGTGCCAGCAGCTTGGCCGAGCAGCCTTATAGCAATCAGCCCCAGCATTTT
j_call: TRBJ1-5
d_call: .
v_call: TRBV5-6
clone_size: .

cdr3_aa: CASSPQTGNTEAFF
cdr3_nt: TGTGCCAGCAGTCCCCAGACAGGAAACACTGAAGCTTTCTTT
j_call: TRBJ1-1
d_call: .
v_call: TRBV28
clone_size: .

cdr3_aa: CASLEGWNSPLHF
cdr3_nt: TGTGCCAGTTTGGAGGGGTGGAATTCACCCCTCCACTTT
j_call: TRBJ1-6
d_call: .
v_call: TRBV6-5
clone_size: once

cdr3_aa: CSGHSGTEAFF
cdr3_nt: TGCAGCGGTCACAGTGGAACTGAAGCTTTCTTT
j_call: TRBJ1-1
d_call: .
v_call: TRBV29-1
clone_size: .

cdr3_aa: CASSSEGENTGELFF
cdr3_nt: TGTGCCAGCAGTTCTGAGGGGGAGAACACCGGGGAGCTGTTTTTT
j_call: TRBJ2-2
d_call: .
v_call: TRBV6-2/TRBV6-3
clone_size: .

cdr3_aa: CASSLMRVDGYTF
cdr3_nt: TGCGCCAGCAGCTTGATGAGGGTCGATGGCTACACCTTC
j_call: TRBJ1-2
d_call: .
v_call: TRBV5-1
clone_size: .

cdr3_aa: CATSDFRQGAGETQYF
cdr3_nt: TGTGCCACCAGTGATTTTCGACAGGGTGCAGGAGAGACCCAGTACTTC
j_call: TRBJ2-5
d_call: TRBD1
v_call: TRBV24-1
clone_size: .

cdr3_aa: CASSPGTGSKQYF
cdr3_nt: TGTGCCAGCAGTCCCGGGACAGGGAGCAAGCAGTACTTC
j_call: TRBJ2-7
d_call: TRBD1
v_call: TRBV14
clone_size: .